This T cell receptor beta chain was identified in a study of tissue T cells after allogeneic stem cell transplantation. General observations from the study: Shared clones across patients were few; motif clustering revealed tissue-specific shared signatures. Some tissue clones might be persisting host cells; their alloreactivity or antigen specificity was not determined.

Time point: mouse harvest day 7 after allogeneic transplant. Mouse grafts combined 10^7 T-cell-depleted bone marrow cells with 10^6 splenic CD5+ T cells. Using immunoSEQ multiplex PCR, the repertoire was profiled, and TCRdb retains in-frame clones only, with some absent. Among around 7,500 clones, 45% to 65% were seen once, and the ten largest hold roughly an eighth. CDR3 length equals 14 residues. V was cut by 1 base and J by 0 bases, with 4 bases left in between. Per the germline V gene, CDR1 is SNHLY and CDR2 is FYNGKV (reference sequence). This clone is termed medium-sized (0.01 to 0.1%). The target antigen is unknown. These gene names are mouse names. The CDR3 end is not reached by the read, which stops 1 residue before it; the germline J gene fills it in.

Input material: lymph node tissue. The sequence was obtained from a female BALB/c mouse given C57BL/6 T cells with graft-versus-host disease after an allogeneic hematopoietic cell transplant. V usage is TRBV3 and J usage is TRBJ1-3, with no clear D. This chain's CDR3 is CASSLVDSGNTLYF. The DNA read from the CDR3 is TGTGCCAGCAGCTTAGTGGATTCTGGAAATACGCTCTAT.